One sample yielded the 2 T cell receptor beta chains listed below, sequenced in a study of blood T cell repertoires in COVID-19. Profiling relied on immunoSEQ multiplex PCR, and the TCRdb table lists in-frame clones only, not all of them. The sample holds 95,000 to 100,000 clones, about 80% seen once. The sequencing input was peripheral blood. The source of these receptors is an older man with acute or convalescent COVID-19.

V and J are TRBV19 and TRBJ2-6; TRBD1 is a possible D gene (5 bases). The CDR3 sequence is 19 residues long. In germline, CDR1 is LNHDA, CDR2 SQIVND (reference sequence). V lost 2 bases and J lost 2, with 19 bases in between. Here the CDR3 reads CASSIRLGQGSTGANVLTF. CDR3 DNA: TGTGCCAGTAGTATAAGGTTAGGGCAGGGAAGCACTGGGGCCAACGTCCTGACTTTC.

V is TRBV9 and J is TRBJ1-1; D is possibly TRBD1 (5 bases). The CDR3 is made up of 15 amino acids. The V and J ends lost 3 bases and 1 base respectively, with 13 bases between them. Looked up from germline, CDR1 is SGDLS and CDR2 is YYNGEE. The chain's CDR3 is CASSAWGGGNTEAFF. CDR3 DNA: TGTGCCAGCAGCGCCTGGGGGGGTGGGAACACTGAAGCTTTCTTT.